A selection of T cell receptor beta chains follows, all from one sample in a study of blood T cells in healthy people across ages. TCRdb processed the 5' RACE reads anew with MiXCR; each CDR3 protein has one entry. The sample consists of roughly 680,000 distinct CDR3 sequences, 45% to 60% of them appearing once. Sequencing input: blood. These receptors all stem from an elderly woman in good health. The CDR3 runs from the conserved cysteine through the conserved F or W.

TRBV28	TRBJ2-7	CASSLSPSSYEQYF
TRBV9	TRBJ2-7	CASSVAASGAYEQYF
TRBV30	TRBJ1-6	CAWSVRRSGVSPLHF
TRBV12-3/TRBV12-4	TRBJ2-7	CASTITAAGEQYF
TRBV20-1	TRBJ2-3	CSARDSARLAGALSSTDTRYF
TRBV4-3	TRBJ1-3	CASSQGGSYSGNTIYF
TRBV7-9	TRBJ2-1	CASSPLLSSYNERFF
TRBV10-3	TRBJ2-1	CAISAVGLAGGVPNEQFF
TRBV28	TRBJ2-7	CASSFSQSSGSYEQYF
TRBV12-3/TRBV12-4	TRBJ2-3	CASSPQVLRTDTQYF
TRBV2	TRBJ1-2	CASSQTGVGGGYTF
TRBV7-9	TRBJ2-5	CASSAHYASMQETQYF
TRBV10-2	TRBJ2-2	CASMSAGYTNTGELFF
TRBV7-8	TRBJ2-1	CASSLSGNYNEQFF
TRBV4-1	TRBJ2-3	CASSQAFTDTQYF
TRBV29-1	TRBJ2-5	CSVETQGSETQYF
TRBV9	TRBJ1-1	CASSVDGYTEAFF
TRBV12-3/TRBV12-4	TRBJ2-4	CASSLAGGTKNIQYF
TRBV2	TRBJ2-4	CASSELLGIQYF
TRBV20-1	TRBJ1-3	CSARKTGSGNTIYF
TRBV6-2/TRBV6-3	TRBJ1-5	CASSKSPGQTPNQPQHF
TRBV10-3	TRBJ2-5	CAISESRLAEGRETQYF
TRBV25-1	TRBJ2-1	CASSEGWGNEQFF